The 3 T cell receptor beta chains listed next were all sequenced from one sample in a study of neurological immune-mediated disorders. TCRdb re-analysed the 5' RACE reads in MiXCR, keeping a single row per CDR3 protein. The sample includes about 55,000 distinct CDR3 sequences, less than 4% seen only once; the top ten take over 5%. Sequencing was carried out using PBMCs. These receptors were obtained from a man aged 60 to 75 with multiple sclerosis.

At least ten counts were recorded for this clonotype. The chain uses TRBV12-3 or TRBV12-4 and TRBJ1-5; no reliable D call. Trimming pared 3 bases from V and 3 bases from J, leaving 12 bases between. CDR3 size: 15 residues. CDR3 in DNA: TGTGCCAGCAGTTTCCGGCAGACTATCAATCAGCCCCAGCATTTT. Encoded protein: CASSFRQTINQPQHF.

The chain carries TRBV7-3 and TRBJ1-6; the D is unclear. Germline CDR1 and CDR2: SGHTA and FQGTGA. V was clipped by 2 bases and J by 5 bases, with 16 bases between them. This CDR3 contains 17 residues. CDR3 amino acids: CASSLGPHATDNSPLHF. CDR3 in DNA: TGTGCCAGCAGCTTAGGTCCCCACGCGACGGATAATTCACCCCTCCACTTT.

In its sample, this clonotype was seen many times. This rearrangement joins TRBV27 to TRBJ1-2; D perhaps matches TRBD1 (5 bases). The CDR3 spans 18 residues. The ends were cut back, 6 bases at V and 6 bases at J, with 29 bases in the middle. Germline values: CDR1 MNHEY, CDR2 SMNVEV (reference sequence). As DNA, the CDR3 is TGTGCCAGCAGGAACCTATCGGTGGGATGGGGGAATGTTCATGGCTACACCTTC. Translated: CASRNLSVGWGNVHGYTF.